The 15 T cell receptor beta chains below come from one sample, sequenced in a study of CD8 T cells in ankylosing spondylitis. Study outcomes and limitations: Characteristic of ankylosing spondylitis blood, it appeared, was a TCR beta motif comprising roughly eight highly homologous variants.

These receptors have no identified antigens. TCRdb called the 5' RACE reads again in MiXCR, with one record for every CDR3 protein. The sample yields roughly 220,000 distinct CDR3 sequences, about a sixth seen once. Sequenced: blood, either unsorted or a sorted T cell fraction (not recorded which). The receptors were sampled from a male donor with ankylosing spondylitis.

V is TRBV7-2 and J is TRBJ2-7, with D possibly TRBD2 on 5 matching bases. Between the trimmed V and J ends, which lost 5 bases and 4 bases, there was a span of 12 bases. CDR3 length: 13 amino acids. Per the germline V gene, CDR1 is SGHTA and CDR2 is FQGNSA. The CDR3 DNA is TGTGCCAGCAGCCCCGGGATCGGTTACGAGCAGTACTTC. Translation: CASSPGIGYEQYF.

The chain uses TRBV11-3 and TRBJ2-7; D might be TRBD2 (7 bases). This CDR3 region has 13 residues. From germline, CDR1 is SGHNT and CDR2 YENEEA. CDR3 sequence: CATRGTSSYEQYF. The CDR3 DNA reads as TGTGCTACGCGGGGGACAAGCTCCTACGAGCAGTACTTC.

This sequence joins TRBV5-5 and TRBJ2-1; weak D call: TRBD1 (6 bases). Germline V gene data show CDR1 as SGHKS and CDR2 as YYEKEE (reference sequence). V lost 1 base and J lost 9, with 14 bases in between. The CDR3 spans 14 residues. The DNA for the CDR3 is TGTGCCAGCAGCTTGTGGGCAGGGGACGCTGAGCAGTTCTTC. Translating gives CASSLWAGDAEQFF.

The rearrangement uses TRBV7-9 and TRBJ2-3; no reliable D call. Trimming took 2 bases from V and 7 from J, leaving 10 bases between them. The CDR3 covers 13 residues. The germline gives CDR1 SEHNR, CDR2 FQNEAQ (reference sequence). This CDR3 reads CASSLPDLYTQYF. The CDR3 DNA sequence: TGTGCCAGCAGCTTACCGGATCTCTATACGCAGTATTTT.

V gene TRBV20-1 combines with J gene TRBJ2-7; D may be TRBD2 (5 bases). Between the trimmed V and J ends, which lost 6 bases and 1 base, there was a span of 19 bases. Germline CDR1 and CDR2: DFQATT and SNEGSKA (reference sequence). The CDR3 runs 15 residues. CDR3 coding DNA: TGCAGTGCCCGAGGGTATACGGGGAATTCCTACGAGCAGTACTTC. Translation gives CSARGYTGNSYEQYF.

This clonotype appeared a few times. Here the CDR3 DNA reads TGCGCCAGCAGCCAAGATCACGCCCAGATGAACACTGAAGCTTTCTTT. It is translated as CASSQDHAQMNTEAFF. V usage is TRBV4-3 and J usage is TRBJ1-1; no reliable D call. The CDR3 loop spans 16 amino acids. CDR1 and CDR2 from the germline V gene are LGHNA and YSLEER. With 0 bases removed from V and 0 bases from J, the gap between germline ends came to 11 bases.

The chain joins TRBV9 to TRBJ2-6; 7 bases map to TRBD1. The CDR3 loop spans 17 amino acids. V dropped 2 bases and J dropped 2; count of bases not matched to a gene: 7. Germline CDR1 is SGDLS and CDR2 is YYNGEE. CDR3 residues: CASSVEGAPTGANVLTF. The CDR3, as DNA: TGTGCCAGCAGCGTTGAGGGGGCTCCCACTGGGGCCAACGTCCTGACTTTC.

This clonotype was observed a few times. This rearrangement joins TRBV2 to TRBJ2-5; 10 nucleotides align to TRBD2. CDR1 is SNHLY, CDR2 FYNNEI, per germline. V shed 0 bases, J shed 3 bases, and the junction held 4 bases outside the gene matches. The CDR3 runs 16 residues. CDR3 sequence: CASSEAVLAGEETQYF. DNA for the CDR3: TGTGCCAGCAGTGAAGCGGTGCTAGCGGGGGAAGAGACCCAGTACTTC.

This chain uses TRBV5-1 with TRBJ1-4; D unclear. The CDR3 spans 15 residues. CDR1 is SGHRS and CDR2 is YFSETQ in the germline V gene. V was pared by 0 bases and J by 4 bases, with 10 bases between. The CDR3 bases are TGCGCCAGCAGCTTGGCATGGGATCTTAATGAAAAACTGTTTTTT. Amino acids: CASSLAWDLNEKLFF.

This clonotype was seen only a few times. The chain links TRBV12-3 or TRBV12-4 to TRBJ1-1, with D tentatively TRBD1 (5 bases). Deletions cut 1 base from V and 1 base from J, with 10 bases between. CDR3 length: 15 residues. Written as DNA, the CDR3 is TGTGCCAGCAGTTTAGTCGGGGGTGCGAACACTGAAGCTTTCTTT. It translates to CASSLVGGANTEAFF.

This clonotype was recorded a few times. The genes are TRBV29-1 and TRBJ1-1; D may be TRBD1 (6 bases). There are 16 residues in the CDR3. CDR1 is SQVTM, CDR2 ANQGSEA, per germline. The V and J ends lost 2 bases and 0 bases respectively, with 16 bases between them. This chain's CDR3 is CSVEKPDSVMNTEAFF. DNA of the CDR3: TGCAGCGTTGAAAAGCCGGACAGCGTAATGAACACTGAAGCTTTCTTT.

This clonotype appeared a few times. The CDR3 DNA reads TGTGCCAGCGAACCGGGGGGCGAAGGCACAGATACGCAGTATTTT. This translates into CASEPGGEGTDTQYF. V gene TRBV2 combines with J gene TRBJ2-3, with D possibly matching TRBD2 (7 bases). The CDR3 sequence is 15 residues long. V was shortened by 8 bases and J by 1 base, with 16 bases between the two germline ends. Looked up from germline, CDR1 is SNHLY and CDR2 is FYNNEI.

The chain joins TRBV5-5 to TRBJ2-1; 7 nucleotides line up with TRBD2. The CDR3 length is 18 residues. With 3 bases clipped from V and 6 bases from J, the junction kept 18 bases outside the gene matches. Germline CDR1 SGHKS, CDR2 YYEKEE (reference sequence). The DNA for the CDR3 is TGTGCCAGCAGCTCCCCCCTCGGGGGGATTCAGTCGGGCAATGAGCAGTTCTTC. Residues: CASSSPLGGIQSGNEQFF.

The chain links TRBV20-1 to TRBJ2-7; a possible D gene is TRBD2 (5 bases). Trimming cost V 3 bases and J 6 bases, with 18 bases left between them. Germline CDR1 DFQATT, CDR2 SNEGSKA (reference sequence). This CDR3 contains 14 residues. CDR3 nucleotides: TGCAGTGCTAGCAGCTGGGCTGAGGGATTCGAGCAGTACTTC. Protein product: CSASSWAEGFEQYF.

This clonotype was seen more than once but under ten times. The V and J genes are TRBV29-1 and TRBJ2-1, with 8 bases fitting TRBD2. CDR1 and CDR2 (germline): SQVTM, ANQGSEA. This CDR3 is built from 15 residues. With 1 base clipped from V and 4 bases from J, the junction kept 6 bases outside the gene matches. The CDR3 DNA reads TGCAGCGTTGAAGGGCGGGAGGCTAGGTACAATGAGCAGTTCTTC. Translating it yields CSVEGREARYNEQFF.